This T cell receptor beta chain was identified in a study of Tregs in tolerant kidney transplant recipients. A remark on this clone: The antigen is undetermined.

Whole-study results and caveats: The small number of patients limits these findings pending further validation.

Measured with immunoSEQ multiplex PCR; TCRdb has only the in-frame clones, and not every one. Of 35,000 to 55,000 clones in the sample, about 90% are singletons; the top ten hold 0.7%. Unstimulated regulatory T cells (CD4+CD25+CD127-), CD4+CD25- non-regulatory cells, CD4 and CD8 cells were FACS-sorted from thawed PBMCs. Before regulatory T cell sorting, thawed PBMCs rested overnight at 37°C in roughly 190 IU/ml IL-2. This CDR3 has 15 residues. Germline V gene sequence: CDR1 KGHSH, CDR2 LQKENI. Trimming took 5 bases from V and 4 from J; bases not matched to a gene: 6. This chain joins TRBV18 and TRBJ2-1, with 9 positions matching TRBD2. Sequencing input: Tregs from blood. The sequence came from a human donor in good health. DNA of the CDR3: TGTGCCAGCTCAGATGCTAGCGGGGAGTACAATGAGCAGTTCTTC. The encoded protein is CASSDASGEYNEQFF.